A selection of T cell receptor beta chains follows, all from one sample in a study of blood T cell repertoires in COVID-19. Produced via immunoSEQ multiplex PCR; TCRdb's table is partial and in-frame only. The sample includes 190,000 or so clones, around nine tenths of them seen just once. Sequencing was performed on peripheral blood. These receptors all stem from a woman under 30 who had recovered from COVID-19. The CDR3 runs from the conserved cysteine through the conserved F or W. The D gene is left open where the match is weak. The size field is filled for only some rows; it gives once, few, many or a size class.

-	-	TRBV18	13	TRBJ1-1	CASSPRGFTEAFF	TGTGCCAGCTCACCAAGAGGGTTCACTGAAGCTTTCTTT
TRBD1	-	TRBV10-2	14	TRBJ2-7	CASRAGGATYEQYF	TGCGCCAGCAGAGCAGGGGGCGCAACCTACGAGCAGTACTTC
-	-	TRBV6-2/TRBV6-3	15	TRBJ2-2	CASSYKGQSAGELFF	TGTGCCAGCAGTTACAAAGGACAATCGGCCGGGGAGCTGTTTTTT
-	-	TRBV9	15	TRBJ2-3	CASSPTSGRTDTQYF	TGTGCCAGCAGCCCCACCAGCGGACGCACAGATACGCAGTATTTT
TRBD1	once	TRBV4-1	15	TRBJ1-2	CASSPLLGQGYGYTF	TGCGCCAGCAGCCCCCTGTTGGGACAGGGCTATGGCTACACCTTC
TRBD1	-	TRBV15	18	TRBJ1-3	CATSRGTGAVTSGNTIYF	TGTGCCACCAGCAGAGGGACAGGAGCCGTGACCTCTGGAAACACCATATATTTT
TRBD2	-	TRBV4-1	17	TRBJ2-2	CASSQDLLAGVTGELFF	TGCGCCAGCAGCCAAGATCTGCTAGCGGGAGTAACCGGGGAGCTGTTTTTT
-	-	TRBV2	12	TRBJ2-3	CASSGNRDTQYF	TGTGCCAGCAGTGGCAATAGAGATACGCAGTATTTT
-	-	TRBV3-1/TRBV3-2	13	TRBJ1-6	CASSPQRNSPLHF	TGTGCCAGCAGCCCACAACGCAATTCACCCCTCCACTTT
-	-	TRBV6-5	15	TRBJ2-1	CASRARSSPINEQFF	TGTGCCAGCAGGGCCCGTTCGTCCCCAATCAATGAGCAGTTCTTC
TRBD2	once	TRBV4-3	17	TRBJ2-1	CASSQAVAGGPLNEQFF	TGCGCCAGCAGCCAAGCAGTAGCGGGAGGCCCATTGAATGAGCAGTTCTTC
TRBD1	-	TRBV7-3	14	TRBJ2-3	CASSLTGGTDTQYF	TGTGCCAGCAGCCTGACAGGGGGCACAGATACGCAGTATTTT
-	-	TRBV6-5	13	TRBJ2-5	CASRPGLLETQYF	TGTGCCAGCAGGCCAGGGTTGTTAGAGACCCAGTACTTC
TRBD1	-	TRBV19	14	TRBJ1-1	CASSHGQAFAEAFF	TGTGCCAGTAGTCATGGACAGGCGTTCGCTGAAGCTTTCTTT
-	-	TRBV12-2	20	TRBJ2-3	CASRADPGLNNNRGTDTQYF	TGTGCAAGTCGCGCAGACCCGGGACTAAATAATAACCGAGGCACAGATACGCAGTATTTT
-	few	TRBV5-4	15	TRBJ1-3	CASSLLGDSGNTIYF	TGTGCCAGCAGCTTGTTGGGGGACTCGGGAAACACCATATATTTT
TRBD1	-	TRBV9	13	TRBJ1-2	CASSPGTGYGYTF	TGTGCCAGCAGCCCCGGGACAGGCTATGGCTACACCTTC
-	once	TRBV20-1	11	TRBJ1-1	CSARGNTEAFF	TGCAGTGCCAGGGGGAACACTGAAGCTTTCTTT
-	once	TRBV18	12	TRBJ1-1	CASSPRDTEAFF	TGTGCCAGCTCACCCAGGGACACTGAAGCTTTCTTT
TRBD1	-	TRBV7-7	16	TRBJ2-5	CASSLRGTGPQETQYF	TGTGCCAGCAGCTTACGCGGGACAGGGCCACAAGAGACCCAGTACTTC
TRBD1	-	TRBV7-2	15	TRBJ1-2	CASSSQGAEGYGYTF	TGTGCCAGCAGCTCTCAGGGGGCTGAAGGCTATGGCTACACCTTC
TRBD1	-	TRBV5-1	13	TRBJ1-2	CASSLDRDYGYTF	TGCGCCAGCAGCCTTGACAGGGACTATGGCTACACCTTC
-	-	TRBV12-5	13	TRBJ2-3	CASGERGTDTQYF	TGTGCTAGTGGTGAACGGGGCACAGATACGCAGTATTTT
-	-	TRBV25-1	14	TRBJ1-5	CASSGVNSNQPQHF	TGTGCCAGCAGTGGCGTTAATAGCAATCAGCCCCAGCATTTT
TRBD2	-	TRBV7-3	18	TRBJ2-3	CATRSSGRAYRSTDTQYF	TGTGCCACCCGGAGTAGCGGGAGGGCCTACCGTAGCACAGATACGCAGTATTTT
-	few	TRBV4-1	16	TRBJ1-1	CASSQDERGFGTEAFF	TGCGCCAGCAGCCAAGATGAGAGGGGGTTCGGCACTGAAGCTTTCTTT
-	few	TRBV19	14	TRBJ1-2	CASSIGSGNYGYTF	TGTGCCAGTAGTATTGGATCGGGGAACTATGGCTACACCTTC
-	-	TRBV27	12	TRBJ2-7	CASPLRAYEQYF	TGTGCCAGCCCTCTACGGGCCTACGAGCAGTACTTC
-	-	TRBV5-6	14	TRBJ1-4	CASSLDAPGEKLFF	TGTGCCAGCAGCTTGGATGCACCGGGAGAAAAACTGTTTTTT
TRBD2	once	TRBV7-2	14	TRBJ2-1	CASSLYGLAGEGFF	TGTGCCAGCAGCTTATATGGACTAGCGGGAGAGGGGTTCTTC
-	-	TRBV6-2/TRBV6-3	14	TRBJ1-1	CASSPTGINTEAFF	TGTGCCAGCAGTCCCACAGGGATTAACACTGAAGCTTTCTTT
TRBD1	-	TRBV6-5	14	TRBJ1-2	CASSTTGGLDGYTF	TGTGCCAGCAGTACGACAGGGGGCCTGGATGGCTACACCTTC
-	-	TRBV19	15	TRBJ2-5	CASSIRDRDFETQYF	TGTGCCAGTAGTATACGAGACAGGGACTTCGAGACCCAGTACTTC
-	-	TRBV2	13	TRBJ1-1	CASSGQMNTEAFF	TGTGCCAGCTCGGGACAAATGAACACTGAAGCTTTCTTT
-	-	TRBV19	14	TRBJ1-3	CASYSLNSGNTIYF	TGTGCCAGTTACAGCCTTAACTCTGGAAACACCATATATTTT